The rows below give T cell receptor beta chains drawn from one sample of a study of beta chain features in type 1 diabetes. TCRdb's copy holds only in-frame clones and misses some; the assay was immunoSEQ multiplex PCR. Among 200,000 to 300,000 clones listed, approximately 11% were seen once. The sequencing input was naive CD4+ T cells from blood. The source is a man aged 25-45 years with type 1 diabetes. CDR3s include the opening cysteine and the closing phenylalanine or tryptophan. Each record gives: CDR3 DNA, CDR3 protein, J gene, D gene, V gene, clone size. A D gene is named only where the DNA matches it firmly. Clone sizes are given selectively: once, few, many, or a class where the clone is expanded.

DNA: TGTGCCAGCTCTTCCGGGGAGGGCCGAAACACCATATATTTT
CDR3: CASSSGEGRNTIYF
J: TRBJ1-3
D: NA
V: TRBV18
size: NA

DNA: TGTGCCAGCAGTGAATCGGGGAGCATAGATGAAAAACTGTTTTTT
CDR3: CASSESGSIDEKLFF
J: TRBJ1-4
D: NA
V: TRBV25-1
size: NA

DNA: TGCGCCAGCAGGTCGCACACAGGATTGTTCGTGACTGAAGCTTTCTTT
CDR3: CASRSHTGLFVTEAFF
J: TRBJ1-1
D: NA
V: TRBV5-1
size: few

DNA: TGTGCCAGCAGCCCCACGTCTCCGGCCTACGAGCAGTACTTC
CDR3: CASSPTSPAYEQYF
J: TRBJ2-7
D: NA
V: TRBV6-5
size: NA

DNA: TGTGCCAGCAGGATGTTTATGTCTAGTGGCACCTACAATGAGCAGTTCTTC
CDR3: CASRMFMSSGTYNEQFF
J: TRBJ2-1
D: NA
V: TRBV28
size: few

DNA: TGCGCCAGCAGCTACAGGGGGCGCGCAGATACGCAGTATTTT
CDR3: CASSYRGRADTQYF
J: TRBJ2-3
D: TRBD1
V: TRBV5-1
size: few

DNA: TGCGCCAGCAGCTACAGGGGTGGCACTGAAGCTTTCTTT
CDR3: CASSYRGGTEAFF
J: TRBJ1-1
D: TRBD1
V: TRBV5-1
size: NA

DNA: TGTGCCAGCAGTATCACAGGGAGGGGCCATGGTACGCAGTATTTT
CDR3: CASSITGRGHGTQYF
J: TRBJ2-3
D: NA
V: TRBV28
size: few

DNA: TGTGCTAGTGGTTCGTACTACGAGCAGTACTTC
CDR3: CASGSYYEQYF
J: TRBJ2-7
D: NA
V: TRBV12-5
size: NA

DNA: TGTGCCAGCAAGACTAGCGGGGGGGGCGATACGCAGTATTTT
CDR3: CASKTSGGGDTQYF
J: TRBJ2-3
D: TRBD2
V: TRBV2
size: few

DNA: TGTGCCAGCAGCTTCGGCGGGGGCGGGGATACGCAGTATTTT
CDR3: CASSFGGGGDTQYF
J: TRBJ2-3
D: NA
V: TRBV7-2
size: few

DNA: TGTGCCAGCAGCTTTGCGGACAGGGTGGGCGAGCAGTACTTC
CDR3: CASSFADRVGEQYF
J: TRBJ2-7
D: TRBD1
V: TRBV7-9
size: few

DNA: TGTGCCAGCAGCTTGGGGAGGGAGCAAGAGACCCAGTACTTC
CDR3: CASSLGREQETQYF
J: TRBJ2-5
D: NA
V: TRBV5-4
size: NA

DNA: TGTGCCAGCAGCTTAGATCCGACAGCCTATGGCTACACCTTC
CDR3: CASSLDPTAYGYTF
J: TRBJ1-2
D: NA
V: TRBV7-2
size: NA

DNA: TGTGCCAGCAGCGTAGGGGATAATCGGGGTGAAGCTTTCTTT
CDR3: CASSVGDNRGEAFF
J: TRBJ1-1
D: NA
V: TRBV9
size: NA

DNA: TGCGCCAGCAGCCAAGCGCAGGGTAGCAATCAGCCCCAGCATTTT
CDR3: CASSQAQGSNQPQHF
J: TRBJ1-5
D: NA
V: TRBV4-3
size: NA

DNA: TGCAGCGTTGGTGGAGCGGGGGGGGCCAATGAGCAGTTCTTC
CDR3: CSVGGAGGANEQFF
J: TRBJ2-1
D: TRBD2
V: TRBV29-1
size: few

DNA: TGTGCCAGTAGCAAGCCGGGACTAGCGGTGCACAATGAGCAGTTCTTC
CDR3: CASSKPGLAVHNEQFF
J: TRBJ2-1
D: TRBD2
V: TRBV19
size: NA

DNA: TGTGCCACCAGCAGTCGCCCGAGTGGTAGCGGGGAGAGGGGGACCCAGTACTTC
CDR3: CATSSRPSGSGERGTQYF
J: TRBJ2-5
D: TRBD2
V: TRBV15
size: few

DNA: TGCGCCAGCAGCTTGGGGCGCCGGACAGACACAGATACGCAGTATTTT
CDR3: CASSLGRRTDTDTQYF
J: TRBJ2-3
D: NA
V: TRBV5-1
size: few

DNA: TGTGCCAGCAGCTCCACAGGGAAGAACACAGATACGCAGTATTTT
CDR3: CASSSTGKNTDTQYF
J: TRBJ2-3
D: NA
V: TRBV7-8
size: few

DNA: TGTGCCAGCTCACCACGCCGGGGACAGGGCAAGGAGACCCAGTACTTC
CDR3: CASSPRRGQGKETQYF
J: TRBJ2-5
D: TRBD1
V: TRBV18
size: few

DNA: TGTGCCAGCAGCCAGTTTGGGACAACGACCTACGAGCAGTACTTC
CDR3: CASSQFGTTTYEQYF
J: TRBJ2-7
D: NA
V: TRBV5-8
size: NA

DNA: TGTGCCAGCAGCCCCCGGCAGGCTAGCGGCTTATACAATGAGCAGTTCTTC
CDR3: CASSPRQASGLYNEQFF
J: TRBJ2-1
D: TRBD2
V: TRBV7-2
size: few

DNA: TGTGCCACCAGCAGAGGAGGGACAGGGAACACTGAAGCTTTCTTT
CDR3: CATSRGGTGNTEAFF
J: TRBJ1-1
D: TRBD1
V: TRBV15
size: NA

DNA: TGTGCCAGCAGCCAACCGGGGGAGGTCAATGAGCAGTTCTTC
CDR3: CASSQPGEVNEQFF
J: TRBJ2-1
D: NA
V: TRBV4-2
size: few

DNA: TGTGCCAGTAGTATAGGCCGACAGGGAGATACGCAGTATTTT
CDR3: CASSIGRQGDTQYF
J: TRBJ2-3
D: TRBD1
V: TRBV19
size: few

DNA: TGTGCCTGGAGGACAGCCGGGACAGCGAACACCGGGGAGCTGTTTTTT
CDR3: CAWRTAGTANTGELFF
J: TRBJ2-2
D: TRBD1
V: TRBV30
size: NA

DNA: TGCGCCAGCAGCTTGGAACCTGCGGGGGCAAACATTCAGTACTTC
CDR3: CASSLEPAGANIQYF
J: TRBJ2-4
D: NA
V: TRBV5-1
size: few

DNA: TGCGCCAGCAGCGGAAGACAGGGAAGCTCTGGGGCCAACGTCCTGACTTTC
CDR3: CASSGRQGSSGANVLTF
J: TRBJ2-6
D: TRBD1
V: TRBV5-1
size: NA

DNA: TGCGCCAGCAGCTTGTCCGCTAATGAAAAACTGTTTTTT
CDR3: CASSLSANEKLFF
J: TRBJ1-4
D: NA
V: TRBV5-1
size: few

DNA: TGTGCCAGCTCACCACGGGACAGCAAGTATGGCTACACCTTC
CDR3: CASSPRDSKYGYTF
J: TRBJ1-2
D: TRBD1
V: TRBV18
size: NA

DNA: TGTGCCTGGAGTGTTAGGGGATCCAACTATGGCTACACCTTC
CDR3: CAWSVRGSNYGYTF
J: TRBJ1-2
D: NA
V: TRBV30
size: few

DNA: TGCAGCGTTGAAGCGTCGGACGGGGGGGCCTTCGAGCAGTTCTTC
CDR3: CSVEASDGGAFEQFF
J: TRBJ2-1
D: TRBD2
V: TRBV29-1
size: few

DNA: TGTGCCAGCAGCCCAGGGGACAGCCGACAAGAGACCCAGTACTTC
CDR3: CASSPGDSRQETQYF
J: TRBJ2-5
D: TRBD1
V: TRBV7-3
size: NA

DNA: TGTGCCAGCAGCGTTTCTTACAATGAGCAGTTCTTC
CDR3: CASSVSYNEQFF
J: TRBJ2-1
D: NA
V: TRBV5-5
size: NA

DNA: TGTGCCAGCAGCCGCGACAGGGGGTTCGGAAAACTGTTTTTT
CDR3: CASSRDRGFGKLFF
J: TRBJ1-4
D: TRBD1
V: TRBV6-5
size: few

DNA: TGTGCCGGAGATACGGGAGCCATGAACACTGAAGCTTTCTTT
CDR3: CAGDTGAMNTEAFF
J: TRBJ1-1
D: NA
V: TRBV7-9
size: NA

DNA: TGTGCTAGTTCCCTGGACTACCATCAAGAGACCCAGTACTTC
CDR3: CASSLDYHQETQYF
J: TRBJ2-5
D: NA
V: TRBV12-5
size: few

DNA: TGTGCCAGTAGTGTCTTCTTTCGGGGCTCCTACGAGCAGTACTTC
CDR3: CASSVFFRGSYEQYF
J: TRBJ2-7
D: NA
V: TRBV19
size: few